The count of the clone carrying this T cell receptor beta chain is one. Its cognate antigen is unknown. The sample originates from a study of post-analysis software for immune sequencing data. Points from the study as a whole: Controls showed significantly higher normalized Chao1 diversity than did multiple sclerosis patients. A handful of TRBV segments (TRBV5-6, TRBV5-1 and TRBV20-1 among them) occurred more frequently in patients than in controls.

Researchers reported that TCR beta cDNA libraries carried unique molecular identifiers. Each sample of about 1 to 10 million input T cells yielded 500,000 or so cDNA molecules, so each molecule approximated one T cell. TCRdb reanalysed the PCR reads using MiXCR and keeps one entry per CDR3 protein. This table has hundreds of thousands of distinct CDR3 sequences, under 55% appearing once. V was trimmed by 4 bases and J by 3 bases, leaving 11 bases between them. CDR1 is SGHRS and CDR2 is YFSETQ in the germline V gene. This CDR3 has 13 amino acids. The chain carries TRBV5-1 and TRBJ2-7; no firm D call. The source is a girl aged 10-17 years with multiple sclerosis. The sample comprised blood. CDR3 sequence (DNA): TGCGCCAGCAGCGAGGTTTCCAACTACGAGCAGTACTTC. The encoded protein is CASSEVSNYEQYF.